The 5 T cell receptor beta chains reported below all come from one sample, sequenced in a study of blood T cells in healthy people across ages. With a J-beta primer mix and a sample-barcoded 5' primer, a second PCR ran roughly 6 to 11 cycles. TCRdb re-called the 5' RACE reads with MiXCR, one entry per CDR3 protein. The profile shows almost 1 million distinct CDR3 sequences, roughly 47% of them singletons. The sequenced material came from blood. These receptors all stem from a woman aged 55 to 70 in good health.

The sample holds a few counts of this clonotype. The J gene is TRBJ2-6, the V gene TRBV27; D is tentatively TRBD1 or TRBD2 (5 bases each). The germline V gene has CDR1 MNHEY and CDR2 SMNVEV (reference sequence). The CDR3 covers 15 residues. V was trimmed by 6 bases and J by 0 bases, leaving 9 bases between them. The CDR3 DNA reads as TGTGCCAGCAGAGGGACCCACTCTGGGGCCAACGTCCTGACTTTC. Translating it yields CASRGTHSGANVLTF.

V usage is TRBV6-6 and J usage is TRBJ2-3, with TRBD2 matching 10 bases. CDR3 length equals 16 residues. J was trimmed by 1 base and V by 6 bases; bases with no gene match: 7. Germline-derived CDR1 and CDR2 are MNHNY and SVGAGI (reference sequence). The CDR3 region is CASRLAGAAGTDTQYF. The CDR3 DNA reads as TGTGCCAGCAGGCTAGCGGGAGCCGCTGGCACAGATACGCAGTATTTT.

The chain couples TRBV28 to TRBJ2-7; tentative D call: TRBD2 (6 bases). Germline lookup yields CDR1 MDHEN and CDR2 SYDVKM. This CDR3 has 14 amino acids. Trimming took 6 bases from V and 5 from J, leaving 17 bases between them. The CDR3 nucleotides are TGTGCCAGCAGCCCTCAAGGGAGGATCCACGAGCAGTACTTC. Its protein product is CASSPQGRIHEQYF.

This clonotype is termed medium-sized (0.01 to 0.1%). This may stem from a read error, because a much larger clone lies one nucleotide away. The chain joins TRBV7-2 to TRBJ2-5, with TRBD1 identical over 8 bases. CDR3 length: 13 amino acids. The V gene's germline CDR1 is SGHTA and CDR2 FQGNSA. V trimming: 4 bases; J trimming: 5 bases; junction bases outside the gene matches: 3. CDR3 nucleotide sequence: TGTGCCAGCAGCTGCACAGGGGGGGAGACCCAGTACTTC. This codes for CASSCTGGETQYF.

This chain joins TRBV3-1 and TRBJ2-5; D unresolved. V gave up 5 bases and J gave up 7 bases, with 11 bases separating them. The CDR3 runs to 12 residues. Germline CDR1 reads LGHDT; CDR2 reads YNNKEL (reference sequence). The CDR3 here is CASSKNTVTQYF. The CDR3 DNA reads TGTGCCAGCAGCAAAAACACGGTGACCCAGTACTTC.